The sequence of this T cell receptor (beta chain) was determined in a study of CD8+ T cells in alopecia areata. The sample's treatment: oral pan-JAK inhibitor, 5-10 mg twice daily. RNA, once extracted, was reverse transcribed into cDNA for use as the sequencing template. Profiled with immunoSEQ multiplex PCR; TCRdb holds only in-frame clones, not every one. Here the sample spans about 170,000 clones, around 58% being singletons. CDR1 is SGDLS, CDR2 YYNGEE, per germline. J gave up 6 bases and V 0 bases, and 1 base lay outside the gene matches. The CDR3 is made up of 14 amino acids. Sequences were derived from CD4+ T cells sorted from blood, sampled between weeks 55 and 65, from a patient treated with tofacitinib. The sequence derives from a human donor with alopecia areata. This chain joins TRBV9 and TRBJ2-2; 8 positions match TRBD2. CDR3 sequence: CASSVETSAGELFF. The CDR3 region has the DNA TGTGCCAGCAGCGTAGAGACTAGCGCCGGGGAGCTGTTTTTT.